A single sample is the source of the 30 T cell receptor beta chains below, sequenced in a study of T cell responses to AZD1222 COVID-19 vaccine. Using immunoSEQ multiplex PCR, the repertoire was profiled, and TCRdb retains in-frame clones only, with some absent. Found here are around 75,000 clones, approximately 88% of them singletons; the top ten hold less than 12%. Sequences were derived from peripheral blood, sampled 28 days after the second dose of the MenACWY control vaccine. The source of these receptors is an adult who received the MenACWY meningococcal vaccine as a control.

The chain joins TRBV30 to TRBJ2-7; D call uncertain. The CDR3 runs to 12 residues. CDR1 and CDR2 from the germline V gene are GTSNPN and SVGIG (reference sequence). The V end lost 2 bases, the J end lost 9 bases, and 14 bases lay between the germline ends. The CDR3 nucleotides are TGTGCCTGGAGTCCCCTCGGAGCTAGGCAGTACTTC. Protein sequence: CAWSPLGARQYF.

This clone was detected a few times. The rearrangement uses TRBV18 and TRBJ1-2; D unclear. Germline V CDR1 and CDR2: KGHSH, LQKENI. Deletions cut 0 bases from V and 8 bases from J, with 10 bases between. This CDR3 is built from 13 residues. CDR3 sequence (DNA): TGTGCCAGCTCACCACCGGGAGGGATCGGCTACACCTTC. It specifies CASSPPGGIGYTF.

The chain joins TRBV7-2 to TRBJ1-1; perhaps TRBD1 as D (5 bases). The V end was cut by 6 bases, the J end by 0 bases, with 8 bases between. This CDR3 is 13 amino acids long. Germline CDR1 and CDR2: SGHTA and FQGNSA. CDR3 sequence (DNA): TGTGCCAGCAGACCGACAGTGAACACTGAAGCTTTCTTT. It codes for CASRPTVNTEAFF.

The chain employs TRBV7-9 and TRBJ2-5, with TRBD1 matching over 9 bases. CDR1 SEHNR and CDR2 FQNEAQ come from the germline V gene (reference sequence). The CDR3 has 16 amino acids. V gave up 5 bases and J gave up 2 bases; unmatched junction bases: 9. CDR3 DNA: TGTGCCAGCAGCCGATATAGGACAGGGGTACAAGAGACCCAGTACTTC. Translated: CASSRYRTGVQETQYF.

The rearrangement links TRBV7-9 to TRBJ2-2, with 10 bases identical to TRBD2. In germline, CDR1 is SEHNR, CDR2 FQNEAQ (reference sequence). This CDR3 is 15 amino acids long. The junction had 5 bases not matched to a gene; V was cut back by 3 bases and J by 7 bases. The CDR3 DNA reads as TGTGCCAGCAGCTTGGCTAGCGGGGGCGGCGGGGAGCTGTTTTTT. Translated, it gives CASSLASGGGGELFF.

The CDR3 region has the DNA TGTGCCAGCAGCGTATGGGAGAGCACAGATACGCAGTATTTT. Protein product: CASSVWESTDTQYF. This chain joins TRBV9 and TRBJ2-3; possible D gene TRBD2, 5 bases. V lost 1 base to trimming and J lost 0 bases, with 6 bases between them. From germline, CDR1 is SGDLS and CDR2 YYNGEE. The CDR3 is 14 residues long.

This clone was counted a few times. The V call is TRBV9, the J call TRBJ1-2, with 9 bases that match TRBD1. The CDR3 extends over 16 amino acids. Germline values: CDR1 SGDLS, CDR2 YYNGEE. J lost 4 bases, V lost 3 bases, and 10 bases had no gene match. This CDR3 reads CASSEQQGAGSYGYTF. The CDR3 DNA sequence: TGTGCCAGCAGCGAGCAACAGGGGGCAGGCAGCTATGGCTACACCTTC.

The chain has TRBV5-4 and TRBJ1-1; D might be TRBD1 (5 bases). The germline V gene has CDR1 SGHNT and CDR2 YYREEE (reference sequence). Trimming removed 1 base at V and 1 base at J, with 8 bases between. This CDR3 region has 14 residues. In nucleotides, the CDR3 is TGTGCCAGCAGCTTGTTCGGACAGAACACTGAAGCTTTCTTT. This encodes CASSLFGQNTEAFF.

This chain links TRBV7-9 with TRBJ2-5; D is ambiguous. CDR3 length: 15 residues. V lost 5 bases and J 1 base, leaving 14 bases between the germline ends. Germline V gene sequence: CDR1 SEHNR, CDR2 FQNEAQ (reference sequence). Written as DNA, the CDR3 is TGTGCCAGCAGCACCCGTCCCCGCGGCCAAGAGACCCAGTACTTC. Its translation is CASSTRPRGQETQYF.

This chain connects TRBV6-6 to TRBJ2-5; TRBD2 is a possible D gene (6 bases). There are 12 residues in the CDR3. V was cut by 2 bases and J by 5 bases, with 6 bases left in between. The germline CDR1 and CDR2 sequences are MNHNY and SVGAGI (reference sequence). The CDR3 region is CASSYRGETQYF. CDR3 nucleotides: TGTGCCAGCAGTTACCGGGGGGAGACCCAGTACTTC.

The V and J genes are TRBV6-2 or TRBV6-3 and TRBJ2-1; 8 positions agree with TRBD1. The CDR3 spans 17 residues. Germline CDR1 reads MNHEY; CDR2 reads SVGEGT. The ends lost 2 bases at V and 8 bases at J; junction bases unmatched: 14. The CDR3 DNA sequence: TGTGCCAGCAGTTACCTATCGCAGGGGGCTGGATTCTATGAGCAGTTCTTC. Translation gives CASSYLSQGAGFYEQFF.

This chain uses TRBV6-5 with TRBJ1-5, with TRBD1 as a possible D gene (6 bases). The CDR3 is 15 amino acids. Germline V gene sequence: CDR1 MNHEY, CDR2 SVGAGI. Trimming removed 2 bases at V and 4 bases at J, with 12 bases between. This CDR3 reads CASSYRRQENQPQHF. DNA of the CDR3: TGTGCCAGCAGTTACCGACGACAGGAGAATCAGCCCCAGCATTTT.

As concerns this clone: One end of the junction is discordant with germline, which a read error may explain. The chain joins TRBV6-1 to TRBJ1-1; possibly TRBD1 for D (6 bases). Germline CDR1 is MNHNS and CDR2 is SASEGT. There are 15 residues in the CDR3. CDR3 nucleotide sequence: TGTGCCAGCAGAGAAGACGGGGGGCGGGGCACTGAAGCTTTCTTT. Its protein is CASREDGGRGTEAFF.

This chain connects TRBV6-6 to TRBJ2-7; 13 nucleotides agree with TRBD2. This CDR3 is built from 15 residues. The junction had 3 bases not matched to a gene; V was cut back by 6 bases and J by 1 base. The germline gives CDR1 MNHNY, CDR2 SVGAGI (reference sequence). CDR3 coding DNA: TGTGCCAGCAGACAACTAGCGGGGGGGTCCTACGAGCAGTACTTC. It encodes CASRQLAGGSYEQYF.

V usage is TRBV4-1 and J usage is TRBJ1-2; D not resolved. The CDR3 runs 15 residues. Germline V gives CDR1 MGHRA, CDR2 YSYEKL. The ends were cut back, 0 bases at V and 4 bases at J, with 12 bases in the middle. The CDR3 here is CASSQESGESYGYTF. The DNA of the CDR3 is TGCGCCAGCAGCCAAGAATCAGGAGAGTCCTATGGCTACACCTTC.

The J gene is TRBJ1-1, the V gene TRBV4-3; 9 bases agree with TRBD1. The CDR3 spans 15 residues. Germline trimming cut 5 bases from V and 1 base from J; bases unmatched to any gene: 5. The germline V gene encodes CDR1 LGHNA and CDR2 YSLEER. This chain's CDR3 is CASSFRTGENTEAFF. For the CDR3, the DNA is TGCGCCAGCAGCTTTAGGACAGGGGAGAACACTGAAGCTTTCTTT.

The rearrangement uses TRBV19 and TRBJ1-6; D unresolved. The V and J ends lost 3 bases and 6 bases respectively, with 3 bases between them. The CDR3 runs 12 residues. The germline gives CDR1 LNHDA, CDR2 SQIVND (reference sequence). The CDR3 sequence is CASSMINSPLHF. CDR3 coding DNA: TGTGCCAGTAGTATGATTAATTCACCCCTCCACTTT. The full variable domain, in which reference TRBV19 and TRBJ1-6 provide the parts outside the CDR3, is DGGITQSPKYLFRKEGQNVTLSCEQNLNHDAMYWYRQDPGQGLRLIYYSQIVNDFQKGDIAEGYSVSREKKESFPLTVTSAQKNPTAFYLCASSMINSPLHFGNGTRLTVT.

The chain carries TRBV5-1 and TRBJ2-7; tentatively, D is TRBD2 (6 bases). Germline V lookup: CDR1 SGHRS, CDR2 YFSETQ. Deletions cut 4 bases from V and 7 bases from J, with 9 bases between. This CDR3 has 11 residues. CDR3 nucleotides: TGCGCCAGCAGCGGGGGGATGGAGCAGTACTTC. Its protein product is CASSGGMEQYF.

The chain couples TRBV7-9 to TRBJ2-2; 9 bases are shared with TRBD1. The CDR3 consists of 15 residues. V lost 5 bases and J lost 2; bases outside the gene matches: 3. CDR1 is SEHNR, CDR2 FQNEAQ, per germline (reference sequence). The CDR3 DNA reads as TGTGCCAGCAGCCGGACAGGGGATAACACCGGGGAGCTGTTTTTT. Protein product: CASSRTGDNTGELFF. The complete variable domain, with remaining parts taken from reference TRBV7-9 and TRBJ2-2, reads DTGVSQNPRHKITKRGQNVTFRCDPISEHNRLYWYRQTLGQGPEFLTYFQNEAQLEKSRLLSDRFSAERPKGSFSTLEIQRTEQGDSAMYLCASSRTGDNTGELFFGEGSRLTVL.

The CDR3 DNA follows: TGTGCCAGCAGTGTGGAATCGGATCAGCCCCAGCATTTT. Protein sequence: CASSVESDQPQHF. V gene TRBV6-4 combines with J gene TRBJ1-5; D call uncertain. CDR1 is MRHNA and CDR2 is SNTAGT in the germline V gene. The CDR3 loop spans 13 amino acids. The germline V and J ends were trimmed by 4 bases and 5 bases, with 9 bases remaining between them.

CDR3 in amino acids: CATGRSYGYTF. In DNA form, the CDR3 reads TGTGCCACCGGACGGTCCTATGGCTACACCTTC. This chain joins TRBV6-5 and TRBJ1-2; D not resolved. V lost 10 bases and J lost 4, with 10 bases in between. The V gene's germline CDR1 is MNHEY and CDR2 SVGAGI. The CDR3 contains 11 residues.

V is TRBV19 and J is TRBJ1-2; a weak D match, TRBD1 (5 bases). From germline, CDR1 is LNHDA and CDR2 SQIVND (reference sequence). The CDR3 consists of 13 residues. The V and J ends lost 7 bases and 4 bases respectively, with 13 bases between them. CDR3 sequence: CASMGPNVYGYTF. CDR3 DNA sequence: TGTGCCAGTATGGGACCGAACGTCTATGGCTACACCTTC.

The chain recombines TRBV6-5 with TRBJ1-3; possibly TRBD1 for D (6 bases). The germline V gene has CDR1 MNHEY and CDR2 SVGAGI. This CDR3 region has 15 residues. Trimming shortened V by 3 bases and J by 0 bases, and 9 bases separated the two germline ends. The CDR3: CASSYQGHSGNTIYF. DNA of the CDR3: TGTGCCAGCAGTTATCAGGGGCACTCTGGAAACACCATATATTTT.

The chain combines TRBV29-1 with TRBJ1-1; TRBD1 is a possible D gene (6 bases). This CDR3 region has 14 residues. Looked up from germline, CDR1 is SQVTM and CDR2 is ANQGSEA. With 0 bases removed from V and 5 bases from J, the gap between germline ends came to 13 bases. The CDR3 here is CSVEEAQGGTEAFF. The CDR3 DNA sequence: TGCAGCGTTGAAGAGGCACAGGGTGGAACTGAAGCTTTCTTT.

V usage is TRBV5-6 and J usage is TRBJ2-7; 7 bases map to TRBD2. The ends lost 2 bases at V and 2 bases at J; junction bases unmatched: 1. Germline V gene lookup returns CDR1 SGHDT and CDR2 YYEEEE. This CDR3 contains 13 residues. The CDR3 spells CASSLGTTYEQYF. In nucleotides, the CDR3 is TGTGCCAGCAGCTTAGGGACTACCTACGAGCAGTACTTC.

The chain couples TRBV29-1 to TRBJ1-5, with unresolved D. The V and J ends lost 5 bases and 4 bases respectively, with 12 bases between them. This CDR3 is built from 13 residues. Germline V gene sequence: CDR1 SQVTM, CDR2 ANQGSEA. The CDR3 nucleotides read TGCAGCGTTTCTTCGAGTCCGAATCAGCCCCAGCATTTT. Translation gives CSVSSSPNQPQHF.

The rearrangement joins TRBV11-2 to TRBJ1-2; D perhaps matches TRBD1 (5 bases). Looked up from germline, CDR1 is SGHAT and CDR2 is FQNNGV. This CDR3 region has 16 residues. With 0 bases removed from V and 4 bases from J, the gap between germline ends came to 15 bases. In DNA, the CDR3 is TGTGCCAGCAGCTTAGATTCGCCCACAGGCCCCTATGGCTACACCTTC. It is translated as CASSLDSPTGPYGYTF.

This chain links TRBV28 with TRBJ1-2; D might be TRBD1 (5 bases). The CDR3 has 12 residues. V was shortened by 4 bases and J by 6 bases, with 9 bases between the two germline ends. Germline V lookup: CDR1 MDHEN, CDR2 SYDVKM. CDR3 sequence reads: CASSWGVDGYTF. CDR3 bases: TGTGCCAGCAGTTGGGGGGTTGATGGCTACACCTTC.

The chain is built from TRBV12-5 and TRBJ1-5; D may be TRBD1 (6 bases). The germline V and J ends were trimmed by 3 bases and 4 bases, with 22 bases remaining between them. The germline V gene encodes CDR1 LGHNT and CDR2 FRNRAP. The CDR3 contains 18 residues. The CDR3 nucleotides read TGTGCTAGTGGTTTTCGGAACCAGGGGACGGCCGCTAATCAGCCCCAGCATTTT. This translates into CASGFRNQGTAANQPQHF.

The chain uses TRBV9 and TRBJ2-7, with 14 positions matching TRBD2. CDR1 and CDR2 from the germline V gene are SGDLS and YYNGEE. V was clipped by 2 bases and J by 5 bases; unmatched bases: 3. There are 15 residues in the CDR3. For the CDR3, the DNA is TGTGCCAGCAGCGTGACTAGCGGGGGGGCGGACGAGCAGTACTTC. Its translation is CASSVTSGGADEQYF.